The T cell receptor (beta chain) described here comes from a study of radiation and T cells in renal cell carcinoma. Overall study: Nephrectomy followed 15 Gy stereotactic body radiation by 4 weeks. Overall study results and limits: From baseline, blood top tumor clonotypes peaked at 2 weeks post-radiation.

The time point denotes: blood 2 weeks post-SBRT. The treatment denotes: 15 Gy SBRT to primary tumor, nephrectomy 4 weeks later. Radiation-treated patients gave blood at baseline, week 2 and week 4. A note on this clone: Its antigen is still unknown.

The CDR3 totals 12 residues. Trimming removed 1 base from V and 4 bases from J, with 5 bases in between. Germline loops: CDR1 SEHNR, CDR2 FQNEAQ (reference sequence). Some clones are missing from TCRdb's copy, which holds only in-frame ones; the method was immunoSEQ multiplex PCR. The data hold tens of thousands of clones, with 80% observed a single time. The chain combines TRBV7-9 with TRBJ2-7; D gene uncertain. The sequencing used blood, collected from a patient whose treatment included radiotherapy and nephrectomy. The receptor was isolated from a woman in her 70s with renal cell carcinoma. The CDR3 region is CASSLVAYEQYF. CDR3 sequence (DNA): TGTGCCAGCAGCTTAGTAGCTTACGAGCAGTACTTC.